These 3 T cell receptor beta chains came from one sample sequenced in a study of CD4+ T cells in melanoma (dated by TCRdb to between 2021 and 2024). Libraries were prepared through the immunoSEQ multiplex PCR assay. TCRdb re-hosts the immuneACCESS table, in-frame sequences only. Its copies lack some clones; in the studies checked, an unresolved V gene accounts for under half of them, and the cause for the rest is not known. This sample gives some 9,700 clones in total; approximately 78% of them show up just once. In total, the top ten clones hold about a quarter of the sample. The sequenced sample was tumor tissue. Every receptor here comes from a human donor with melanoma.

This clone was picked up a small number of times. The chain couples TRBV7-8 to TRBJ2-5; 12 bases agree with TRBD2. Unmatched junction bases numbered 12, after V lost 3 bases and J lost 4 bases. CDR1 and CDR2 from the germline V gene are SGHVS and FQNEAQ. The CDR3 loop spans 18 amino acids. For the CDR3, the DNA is TGTGCCAGCAGCTTTCCTAGCGGGGGGGCCTCTTTACTAGAGACCCAGTACTTC. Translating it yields CASSFPSGGASLLETQYF.

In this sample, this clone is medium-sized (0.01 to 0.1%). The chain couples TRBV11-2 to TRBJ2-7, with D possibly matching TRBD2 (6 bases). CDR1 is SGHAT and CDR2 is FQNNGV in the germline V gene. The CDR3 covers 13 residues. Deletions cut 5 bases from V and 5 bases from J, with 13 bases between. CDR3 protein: CASSPGLLNEQYF. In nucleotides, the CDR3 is TGTGCCAGCAGCCCGGGACTCCTAAACGAGCAGTACTTC. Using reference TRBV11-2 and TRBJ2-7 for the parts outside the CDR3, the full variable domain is EAGVAQSPRYKIIEKRQSVAFWCNPISGHATLYWYQQILGQGPKLLIQFQNNGVVDDSQLPKDRFSAERLKGVDSTLKIQPAKLEDSAVYLCASSPGLLNEQYFGPGTRLTVT.

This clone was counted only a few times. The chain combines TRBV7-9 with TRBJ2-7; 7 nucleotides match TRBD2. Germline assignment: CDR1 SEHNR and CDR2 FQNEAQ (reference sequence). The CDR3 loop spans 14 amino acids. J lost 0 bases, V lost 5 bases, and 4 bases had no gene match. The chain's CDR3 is CASSQPSGSYEQYF. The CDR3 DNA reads TGTGCCAGCAGCCAACCTAGCGGCTCCTACGAGCAGTACTTC.